This T cell receptor beta chain was found in a study of blood T cell repertoires in COVID-19. Study-level background: T cells, B-cell-depleted T cells, or PBMCs supplied cDNA or gDNA.

V was trimmed by 0 bases and J by 6 bases, leaving 9 bases between them. This CDR3 region has 14 residues. The germline V gene has CDR1 SGDLS and CDR2 YYNGEE. Recruitment covered 20 to 25 US areas and drew participants whose ages spanned about 18 to 95 years. Original analysis: By means of reference gene primer amplification, nucleated cell counts were estimated. The assay was immunoSEQ multiplex PCR, and TCRdb's table has in-frame clones only and misses some. For V, J and clone size, that table is used; D and trimming come from the DNA. The sample has a few hundred thousand clones; under 90% are singletons.

The source is a woman aged 45-60 years who had been exposed to COVID-19. The chain combines TRBV9 with TRBJ1-4; tentatively, D is TRBD1 (6 bases). Sequenced: PBMCs or T cells enriched from blood (not recorded which). The CDR3 sequence is CASSVGGLDEKLFF. In DNA form, the CDR3 reads TGTGCCAGCAGCGTAGGGGGGCTGGATGAAAAACTGTTTTTT.